This T cell receptor beta chain originates from a study of beta chain features in type 1 diabetes. Findings of the study overall: For Type 1 diabetes patients, all four CD4+ subsets carried TCRB CDR3s that were moderately but significantly shorter.

Every bit of the isolated RNA underwent reverse transcription, so sequencing read expressed TCRB transcripts. Measured with immunoSEQ multiplex PCR; TCRdb has only the in-frame clones, and not every one. Of fewer than 350,000 clones in the sample, over 12% are singletons; the top ten hold roughly 0.015%. The CDR3 has 11 amino acids. Germline values: CDR1 SNHLY, CDR2 FYNNEI. V was cut by 6 bases and J by 0 bases, with 3 bases left in between. A word on this clone: Its antigen remains unknown. The identical CDR3 is also encoded by other nucleotide sequences in the sample.

The receptor comes from a man younger than 35 with type 1 diabetes. The sequencing input was naive CD4+ T cells from blood. The chain combines TRBV2 with TRBJ2-7; D is undetermined. CDR3 sequence (DNA): TGTGCCAGCAGCGGCTCCTACGAGCAGTACTTC. It codes for CASSGSYEQYF. The full variable domain, its missing parts supplied by reference TRBV2 and TRBJ2-7, is EPEVTQTPSHQVTQMGQEVILRCVPISNHLYFYWYRQILGQKVEFLVSFYNNEISEKSEIFDDQFSVERPDGSNFTLKIRSTKLEDSAMYFCASSGSYEQYFGPGTRLTVT.